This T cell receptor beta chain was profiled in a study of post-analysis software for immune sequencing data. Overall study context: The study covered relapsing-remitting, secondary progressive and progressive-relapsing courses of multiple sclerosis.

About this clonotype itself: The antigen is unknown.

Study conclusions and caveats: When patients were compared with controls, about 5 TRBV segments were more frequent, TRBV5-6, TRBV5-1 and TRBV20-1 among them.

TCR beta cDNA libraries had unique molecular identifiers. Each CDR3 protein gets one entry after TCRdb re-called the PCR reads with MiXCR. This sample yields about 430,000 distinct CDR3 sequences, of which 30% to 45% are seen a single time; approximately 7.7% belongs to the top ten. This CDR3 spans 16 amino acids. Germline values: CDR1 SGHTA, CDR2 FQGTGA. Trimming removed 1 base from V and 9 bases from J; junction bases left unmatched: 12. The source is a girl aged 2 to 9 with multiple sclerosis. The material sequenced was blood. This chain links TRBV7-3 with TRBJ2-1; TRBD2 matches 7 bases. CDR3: CASSLSASGKNGEQFF. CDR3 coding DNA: TGTGCCAGCAGCTTAAGTGCCAGCGGGAAGAATGGTGAGCAGTTCTTC.